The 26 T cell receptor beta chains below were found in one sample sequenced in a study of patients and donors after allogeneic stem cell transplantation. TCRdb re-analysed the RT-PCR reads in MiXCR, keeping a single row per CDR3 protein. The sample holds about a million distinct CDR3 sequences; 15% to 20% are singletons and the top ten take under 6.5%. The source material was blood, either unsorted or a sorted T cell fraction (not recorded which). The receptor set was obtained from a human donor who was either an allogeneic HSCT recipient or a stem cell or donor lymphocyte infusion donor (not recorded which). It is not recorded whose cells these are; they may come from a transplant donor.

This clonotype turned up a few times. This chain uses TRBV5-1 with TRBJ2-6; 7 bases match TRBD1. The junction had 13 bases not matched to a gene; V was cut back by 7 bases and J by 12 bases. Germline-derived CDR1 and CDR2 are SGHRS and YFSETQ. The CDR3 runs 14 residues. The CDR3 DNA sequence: TGCGCCAGCGCCTCCCGACAGGGATTGAGCGTCCTGACTTTC. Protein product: CASASRQGLSVLTF.

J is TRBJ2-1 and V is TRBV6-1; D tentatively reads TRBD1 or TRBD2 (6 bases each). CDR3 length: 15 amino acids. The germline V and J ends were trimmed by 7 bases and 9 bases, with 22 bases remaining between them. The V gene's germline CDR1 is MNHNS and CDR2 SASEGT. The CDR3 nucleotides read TGTGCCAGCACCCCCTATATGGGCGGAGGGGGTGAGCAGTTCTTC. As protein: CASTPYMGGGGEQFF.

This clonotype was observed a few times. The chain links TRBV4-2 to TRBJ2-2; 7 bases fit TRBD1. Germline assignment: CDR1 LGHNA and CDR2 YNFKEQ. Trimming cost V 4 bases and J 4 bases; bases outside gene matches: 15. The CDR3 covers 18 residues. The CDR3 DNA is TGTGCCAGCAGCCCCCAAAAACCCGGGACAGCCGGCACCGGGGAGCTGTTTTTT. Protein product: CASSPQKPGTAGTGELFF.

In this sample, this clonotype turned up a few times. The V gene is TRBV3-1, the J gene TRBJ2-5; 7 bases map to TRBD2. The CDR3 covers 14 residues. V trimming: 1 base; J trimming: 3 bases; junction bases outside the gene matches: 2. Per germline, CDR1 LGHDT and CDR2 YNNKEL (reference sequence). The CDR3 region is CASSQAAGKETQYF. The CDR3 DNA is TGTGCCAGCAGCCAAGCAGCGGGAAAAGAGACCCAGTACTTC.

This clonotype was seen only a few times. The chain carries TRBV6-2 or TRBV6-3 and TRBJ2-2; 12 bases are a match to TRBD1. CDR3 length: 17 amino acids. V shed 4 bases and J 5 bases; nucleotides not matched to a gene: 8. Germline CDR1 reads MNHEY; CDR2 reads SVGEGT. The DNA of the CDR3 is TGTGCCAGCAGTTCACCGGGACAGGGGGCGCTAACCGGGGAGCTGTTTTTT. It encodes CASSSPGQGALTGELFF.

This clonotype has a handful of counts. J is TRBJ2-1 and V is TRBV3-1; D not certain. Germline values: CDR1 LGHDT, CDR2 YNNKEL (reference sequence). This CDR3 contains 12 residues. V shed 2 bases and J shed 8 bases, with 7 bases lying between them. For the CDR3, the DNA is TGTGCCAGCAGCCAACCCGATGATGAGCAGTTCTTC. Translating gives CASSQPDDEQFF.

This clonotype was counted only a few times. CDR3 sequence: CASIQTDLGGYEQYF. The CDR3 nucleotides read TGTGCCAGCATACAGACCGATCTTGGGGGATACGAGCAGTACTTC. The V gene is TRBV6-1, the J gene TRBJ2-7; the D gene could be TRBD1 or TRBD2 (5 bases each). Trimming pared 7 bases from V and 4 bases from J, leaving 20 bases between. The germline gives CDR1 MNHNS, CDR2 SASEGT. CDR3 size: 15 residues.

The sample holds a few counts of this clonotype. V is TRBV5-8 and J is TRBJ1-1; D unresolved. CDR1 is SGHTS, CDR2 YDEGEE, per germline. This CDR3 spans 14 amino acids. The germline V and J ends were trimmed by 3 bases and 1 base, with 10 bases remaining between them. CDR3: CASSSPPENTEAFF. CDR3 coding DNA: TGTGCCAGCAGCTCCCCACCTGAGAACACTGAAGCTTTCTTT.

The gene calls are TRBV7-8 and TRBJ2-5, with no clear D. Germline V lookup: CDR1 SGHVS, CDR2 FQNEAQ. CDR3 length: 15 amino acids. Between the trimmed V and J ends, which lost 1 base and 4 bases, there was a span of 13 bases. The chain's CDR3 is CASSLVRTPPETQYF. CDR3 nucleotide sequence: TGTGCCAGCAGCTTAGTACGGACCCCCCCAGAGACCCAGTACTTC.

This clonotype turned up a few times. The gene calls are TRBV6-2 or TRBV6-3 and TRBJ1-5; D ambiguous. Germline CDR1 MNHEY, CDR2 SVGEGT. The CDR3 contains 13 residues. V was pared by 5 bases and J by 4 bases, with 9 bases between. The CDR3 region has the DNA TGTGCCAGCAGTCGAGGGCCGAATCAGCCCCAGCATTTT. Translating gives CASSRGPNQPQHF.

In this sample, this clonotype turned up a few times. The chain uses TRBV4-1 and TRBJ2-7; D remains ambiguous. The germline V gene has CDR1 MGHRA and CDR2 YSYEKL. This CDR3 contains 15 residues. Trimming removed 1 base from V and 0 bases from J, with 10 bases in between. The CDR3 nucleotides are TGCGCCAGCAGCCAAGTATCAGAGAGCTCCTACGAGCAGTACTTC. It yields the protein CASSQVSESSYEQYF.

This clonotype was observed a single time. CDR3 residues: CASSPGGFPYEQYF. The CDR3 bases are TGTGCCAGCAGCCCCGGGGGCTTCCCCTACGAGCAGTACTTC. J is TRBJ2-7 and V is TRBV7-3; D possibly uses TRBD1 or TRBD2 (6 bases each). CDR1 SGHTA and CDR2 FQGTGA come from the germline V gene. This CDR3 is 14 amino acids long. V was trimmed by 5 bases and J by 2 bases, leaving 13 bases between them. Based on the CDR3 plus reference TRBV7-3 and TRBJ2-7, the full variable domain is GAGVSQTPSNKVTEKGKYVELRCDPISGHTALYWYRQSLGQGPEFLIYFQGTGAADDSGLPNDRFFAVRPEGSVSTLKIQRTERGDSAVYLCASSPGGFPYEQYFGPGTRLTVT.

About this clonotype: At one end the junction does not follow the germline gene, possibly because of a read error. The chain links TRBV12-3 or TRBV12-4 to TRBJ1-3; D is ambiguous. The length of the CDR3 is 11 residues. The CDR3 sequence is CASRTGTAFFF. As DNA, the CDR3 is TGTGCCAGCAGAACGGGTACGGCCTTTTTTTTT.

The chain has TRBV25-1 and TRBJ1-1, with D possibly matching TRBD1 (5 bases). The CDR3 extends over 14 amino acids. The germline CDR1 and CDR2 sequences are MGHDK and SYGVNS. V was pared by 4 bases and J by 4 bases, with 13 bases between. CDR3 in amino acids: CASSVGGGITEAFF. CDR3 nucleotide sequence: TGTGCCAGCAGTGTTGGTGGGGGAATCACTGAAGCTTTCTTT.

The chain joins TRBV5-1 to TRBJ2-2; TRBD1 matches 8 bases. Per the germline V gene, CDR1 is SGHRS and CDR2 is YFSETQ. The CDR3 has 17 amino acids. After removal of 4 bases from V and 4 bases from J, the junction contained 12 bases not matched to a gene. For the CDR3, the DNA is TGCGCCAGCAGCCCACAGGGGGTCTCGACGGGCACCGGGGAGCTGTTTTTT. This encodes CASSPQGVSTGTGELFF.

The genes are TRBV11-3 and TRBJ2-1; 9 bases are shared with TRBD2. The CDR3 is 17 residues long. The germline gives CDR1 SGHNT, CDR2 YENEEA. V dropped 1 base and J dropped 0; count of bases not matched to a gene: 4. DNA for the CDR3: TGTGCCAGCAGCTTAGGTCGTAGCGGGAGCTCCTACAATGAGCAGTTCTTC. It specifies CASSLGRSGSSYNEQFF. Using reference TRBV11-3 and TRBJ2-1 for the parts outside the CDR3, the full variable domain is EAGVVQSPRYKIIEKKQPVAFWCNPISGHNTLYWYLQNLGQGPELLIRYENEEAVDDSQLPKDRFSAERLKGVDSTLKIQPAELGDSAVYLCASSLGRSGSSYNEQFFGPGTRLTVL.

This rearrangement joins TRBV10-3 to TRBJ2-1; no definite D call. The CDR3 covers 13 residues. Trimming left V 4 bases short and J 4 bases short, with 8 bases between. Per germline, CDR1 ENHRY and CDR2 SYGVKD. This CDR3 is CAISGLLYNEQFF. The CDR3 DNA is TGTGCCATCAGTGGGTTACTATACAATGAGCAGTTCTTC.

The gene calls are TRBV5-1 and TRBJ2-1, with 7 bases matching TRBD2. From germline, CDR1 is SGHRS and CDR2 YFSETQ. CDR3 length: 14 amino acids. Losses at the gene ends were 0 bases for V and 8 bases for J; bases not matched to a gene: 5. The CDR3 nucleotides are TGCGCCAGCAGCTTGGATGGACTAGTCTATGAGCAGTTCTTC. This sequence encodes CASSLDGLVYEQFF.

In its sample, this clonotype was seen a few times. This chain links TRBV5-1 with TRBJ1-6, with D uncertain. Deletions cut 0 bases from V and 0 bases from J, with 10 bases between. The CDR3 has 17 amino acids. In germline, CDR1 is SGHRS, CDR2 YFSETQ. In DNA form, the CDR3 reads TGCGCCAGCAGCTTGGCCCCGTCGAGCTCCTATAATTCACCCCTCCACTTT. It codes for CASSLAPSSSYNSPLHF.

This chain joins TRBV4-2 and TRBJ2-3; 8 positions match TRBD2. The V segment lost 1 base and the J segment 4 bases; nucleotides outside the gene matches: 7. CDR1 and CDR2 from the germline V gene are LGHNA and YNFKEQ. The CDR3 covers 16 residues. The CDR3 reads CASSQGPGGTSDTQYF. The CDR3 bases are TGTGCCAGCAGCCAAGGTCCGGGGGGGACTTCAGATACGCAGTATTTT.

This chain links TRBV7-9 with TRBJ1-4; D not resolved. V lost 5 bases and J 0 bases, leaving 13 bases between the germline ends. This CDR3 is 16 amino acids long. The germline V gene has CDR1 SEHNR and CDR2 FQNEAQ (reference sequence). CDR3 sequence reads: CASSPYGTSTNEKLFF. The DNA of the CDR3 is TGTGCCAGCAGCCCTTACGGCACGTCAACTAATGAAAAACTGTTTTTT.

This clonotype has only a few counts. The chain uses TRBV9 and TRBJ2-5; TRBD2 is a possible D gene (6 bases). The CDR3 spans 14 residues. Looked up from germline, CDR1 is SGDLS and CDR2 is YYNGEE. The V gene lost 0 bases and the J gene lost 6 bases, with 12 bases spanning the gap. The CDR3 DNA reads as TGTGCCAGCAGCGTAGATGGCGGGACGAAGACCCAGTACTTC. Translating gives CASSVDGGTKTQYF.

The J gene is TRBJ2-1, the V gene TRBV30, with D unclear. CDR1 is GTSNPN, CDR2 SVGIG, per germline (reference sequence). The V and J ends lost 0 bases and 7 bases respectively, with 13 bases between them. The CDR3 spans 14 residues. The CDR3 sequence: CAWSVLLTQNEQFF. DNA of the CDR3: TGTGCCTGGAGTGTACTTCTGACTCAAAATGAGCAGTTCTTC.

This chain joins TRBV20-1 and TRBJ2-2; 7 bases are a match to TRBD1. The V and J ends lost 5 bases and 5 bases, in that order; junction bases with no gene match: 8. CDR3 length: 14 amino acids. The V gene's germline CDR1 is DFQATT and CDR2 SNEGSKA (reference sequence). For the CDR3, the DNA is TGCAGTGCTCACCGGGACAGAGCAACCGGGGAGCTGTTTTTT. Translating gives CSAHRDRATGELFF.

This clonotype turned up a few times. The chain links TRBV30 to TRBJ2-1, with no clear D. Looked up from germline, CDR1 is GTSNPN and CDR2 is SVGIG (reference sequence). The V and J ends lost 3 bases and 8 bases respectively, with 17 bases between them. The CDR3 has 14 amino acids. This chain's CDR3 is CAWRKRSSAYEQFF. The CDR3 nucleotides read TGTGCCTGGAGGAAGCGCTCATCGGCTTATGAGCAGTTCTTC.

CDR3 DNA sequence: TGTGCCAGCAGTTCGAATCTAGCGATCTCCTACGAGCAGTACTTC. It encodes CASSSNLAISYEQYF. This chain uses TRBV6-5 with TRBJ2-7; D is perhaps TRBD2 (6 bases). This CDR3 is 15 amino acids long. V was shortened by 4 bases and J by 0 bases, with 13 bases between the two germline ends. Germline-derived CDR1 and CDR2 are MNHEY and SVGAGI.